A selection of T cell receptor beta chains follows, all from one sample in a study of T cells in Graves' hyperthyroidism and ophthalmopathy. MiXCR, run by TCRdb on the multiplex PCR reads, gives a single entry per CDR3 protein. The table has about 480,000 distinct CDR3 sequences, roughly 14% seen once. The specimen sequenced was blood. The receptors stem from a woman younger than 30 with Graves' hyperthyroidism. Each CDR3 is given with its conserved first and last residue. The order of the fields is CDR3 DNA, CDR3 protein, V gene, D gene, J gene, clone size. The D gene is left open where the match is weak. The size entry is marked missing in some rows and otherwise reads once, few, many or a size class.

cdr3_nt: TGTGCCAGCAGTGAATACCCCCTGACAGATACGCAGTATTTT
cdr3_aa: CASSEYPLTDTQYF
v_call: TRBV25-1
d_call: .
j_call: TRBJ2-3
clone_size: many

cdr3_nt: TGTGCCGCAACGGACAGCCCTAGTTGGAACACTGAAGCTTTCTTT
cdr3_aa: CAATDSPSWNTEAFF
v_call: TRBV13
d_call: .
j_call: TRBJ1-1
clone_size: many

cdr3_nt: TGTGCCAGCAGTTACTCTGCTAGCTTCGAATACAATGAGCAGTTCTTC
cdr3_aa: CASSYSASFEYNEQFF
v_call: TRBV6-2/TRBV6-3
d_call: .
j_call: TRBJ2-1
clone_size: many

cdr3_nt: TGCGCCAGCTGGGACCCCTCCTACAATGAGCAGTTCTTC
cdr3_aa: CASWDPSYNEQFF
v_call: TRBV5-1
d_call: .
j_call: TRBJ2-1
clone_size: .

cdr3_nt: TGTGCCTTCGACAGGGACCTTAACTATGGCTACACCTTC
cdr3_aa: CAFDRDLNYGYTF
v_call: TRBV30
d_call: TRBD1
j_call: TRBJ1-2
clone_size: many

cdr3_nt: TGTGCCAGCAGGGATATGAGACAGGGGCGAGAGGCTGAAGCTCTCTTT
cdr3_aa: CASRDMRQGREAEALF
v_call: TRBV9
d_call: TRBD1
j_call: TRBJ1-1
clone_size: .

cdr3_nt: TGTGCCAGTAGTATAATAACGGATGAAAAACTGTTTTTT
cdr3_aa: CASSIITDEKLFF
v_call: TRBV19
d_call: .
j_call: TRBJ1-4
clone_size: .

cdr3_nt: TGTGCCAGCAGCTTTTTGGACAGGGAGCTGTTTTTT
cdr3_aa: CASSFLDRELFF
v_call: TRBV7-2
d_call: .
j_call: TRBJ2-2
clone_size: few

cdr3_nt: TGTGCCATCAGGGAGGGACGGACAAACACTGAAGCTTTCTTT
cdr3_aa: CAIREGRTNTEAFF
v_call: TRBV10-3
d_call: .
j_call: TRBJ1-1
clone_size: many

cdr3_nt: TGTGCCAGCAGCGTAGGGGGGAGCTATGGCTACACCTTC
cdr3_aa: CASSVGGSYGYTF
v_call: TRBV9
d_call: .
j_call: TRBJ1-2
clone_size: .

cdr3_nt: TGTGCCATCAGTGACAGGGGCCAAGATAATGAAAAACTGTTTTTT
cdr3_aa: CAISDRGQDNEKLFF
v_call: TRBV10-3
d_call: .
j_call: TRBJ1-4
clone_size: many

cdr3_nt: TGTGCCTGTTGGATCGGGGTGGCCCTTAATGAGCAGTTCTTC
cdr3_aa: CACWIGVALNEQFF
v_call: TRBV30
d_call: .
j_call: TRBJ2-1
clone_size: .

cdr3_nt: TGTGCCAGCAGCCCGGACAGTCTCACTGAAGCTTTCTTT
cdr3_aa: CASSPDSLTEAFF
v_call: TRBV7-9
d_call: .
j_call: TRBJ1-1
clone_size: .

cdr3_nt: TGTGCCAGCAGCCAAGGCCCGGGGAACACTGAAGCTTTCTTT
cdr3_aa: CASSQGPGNTEAFF
v_call: TRBV3-1
d_call: .
j_call: TRBJ1-1
clone_size: many

cdr3_nt: TGTGCTAGTGGTTCCTTTGGGGGTTTGGAAGCTTTCTTT
cdr3_aa: CASGSFGGLEAFF
v_call: TRBV12-5
d_call: .
j_call: TRBJ1-1
clone_size: many

cdr3_nt: TGTGCCTGGAAGAGGGGATACTACAATGAGCAGTTCTTC
cdr3_aa: CAWKRGYYNEQFF
v_call: TRBV30
d_call: .
j_call: TRBJ2-1
clone_size: many

cdr3_nt: TGCGCCAGCAGCTCCAGATCATTACTAGCGGGTACCAATGAGCAGTTCTTC
cdr3_aa: CASSSRSLLAGTNEQFF
v_call: TRBV5-1
d_call: TRBD2
j_call: TRBJ2-1
clone_size: many

cdr3_nt: TGTGCCACCAGTCGGAGGGGGATCTTACAGCCCCAGCATTTT
cdr3_aa: CATSRRGILQPQHF
v_call: TRBV24-1
d_call: .
j_call: TRBJ1-5
clone_size: .

cdr3_nt: TGTGCCAGCAGTGAGACTAGCACGCAGTATTTT
cdr3_aa: CASSETSTQYF
v_call: TRBV2
d_call: TRBD2
j_call: TRBJ2-3
clone_size: many

cdr3_nt: TGTGCCAGCAGTGAAGGGGGGAGTAACTATGGCTACACCTTC
cdr3_aa: CASSEGGSNYGYTF
v_call: TRBV6-1
d_call: .
j_call: TRBJ1-2
clone_size: many

cdr3_nt: TGTGCCAGCAGCTCCCCTCGGACCGGGACAGACACCTACGAGCAGTACTTC
cdr3_aa: CASSSPRTGTDTYEQYF
v_call: TRBV13
d_call: TRBD1
j_call: TRBJ2-7
clone_size: .

cdr3_nt: TGTGCCAGCAGTTACTATCCAGGAGGAGAGACCCAGTACTTC
cdr3_aa: CASSYYPGGETQYF
v_call: TRBV6-5
d_call: .
j_call: TRBJ2-5
clone_size: many

cdr3_nt: TGTGCCAGCAGCCCCGAATGGGGTGGGAAGACCCAGTACTTC
cdr3_aa: CASSPEWGGKTQYF
v_call: TRBV11-3
d_call: .
j_call: TRBJ2-5
clone_size: many

cdr3_nt: TGTGCCAGCAGCCGAGTAGAGACCCAGTACTTC
cdr3_aa: CASSRVETQYF
v_call: TRBV3-1
d_call: .
j_call: TRBJ2-5
clone_size: many

cdr3_nt: TGTGCCAGCAGTGAAAGGCAAAACCCCTACAATGAGCAGTTCTTC
cdr3_aa: CASSERQNPYNEQFF
v_call: TRBV2
d_call: .
j_call: TRBJ2-1
clone_size: many

cdr3_nt: TGTGCCAGCAGTTATAGCGGGAGCTCCTACAATGAGCAGTTCTTC
cdr3_aa: CASSYSGSSYNEQFF
v_call: TRBV6-1
d_call: TRBD2
j_call: TRBJ2-1
clone_size: many

cdr3_nt: TGTGCCAGCAGCTTTGGTAGGGGCTTTAGCACTGAAGCTTTCTTT
cdr3_aa: CASSFGRGFSTEAFF
v_call: TRBV5-8
d_call: .
j_call: TRBJ1-1
clone_size: .

cdr3_nt: TGCGCCAGCAGCCAAGATAGGGGGACTAGTTTCTATGAGCAGTTCTTC
cdr3_aa: CASSQDRGTSFYEQFF
v_call: TRBV4-1
d_call: TRBD2
j_call: TRBJ2-1
clone_size: .